A single TCR beta chain is shown here with its context. Its antigen is unknown. Treatment meaning: approximately 9-day PBMC culture with coronavirus spike peptide pools or control peptides (ViraFEST assay). The Oncomine TCR Beta short-read assay was what sequenced the DNA obtained from cultured CD4+ T cells. TCRdb used MiXCR to reprocess the PCR reads, holding one entry per CDR3 protein. The sample includes about 15,000 distinct CDR3 sequences, more than 70% of them seen just once. These data come from a study of vaccination and CD4 T cells after COVID-19. Sequencing was carried out using CD4+ T cells from blood, cultured in vitro. The source of this sequence is a human donor who had recovered from COVID-19.

The DNA of the CDR3 is TGTGCCAGCAGGTCCCCCGGACTGGTAGGCTACACCTTC. Protein: CASRSPGLVGYTF. The genes are TRBV28 and TRBJ1-2, with unresolved D. Germline V gives CDR1 MDHEN, CDR2 SYDVKM. CDR3 length equals 13 residues. The germline V and J ends were trimmed by 6 bases and 8 bases, with 16 bases remaining between them.